The 27 T cell receptor beta chains below all came from one sample that was sequenced in a study of cytomegalovirus exposure and HLA in healthy donors. Sequenced by immunoSEQ multiplex PCR; TCRdb stores in-frame clones only, minus some. The sample shows some 240,000 clones, roughly 83% of them seen only once. Sequencing used PBMCs. These TCRs come from a woman aged 18-35 years in good health and CMV-seronegative.

The V and J genes are TRBV6-1 and TRBJ1-2, with 10 bases identical to TRBD1. The V segment lost 5 bases and the J segment 8 bases; nucleotides outside the gene matches: 5. Germline lookup yields CDR1 MNHNS and CDR2 SASEGT. This CDR3 region has 13 residues. The CDR3 DNA reads as TGTGCCAGCAGTTTCCGGGACAGGGGAGGCTACACCTTC. Protein sequence: CASSFRDRGGYTF.

V and J are TRBV7-2 and TRBJ2-7; the match to TRBD1 covers 10 bases. Germline values: CDR1 SGHTA, CDR2 FQGNSA. CDR3 length: 14 residues. With V trimmed by 5 bases and J by 3 bases, 4 bases remained unmatched. The CDR3 coding sequence is TGTGCCAGCAGCCCCCGGACAGGGGGCTACGAGCAGTACTTC. Translating gives CASSPRTGGYEQYF.

This chain joins TRBV28 and TRBJ1-2; D ambiguous. Trimming left V 6 bases short and J 3 bases short, with 20 bases between. Germline-derived CDR1 and CDR2 are MDHEN and SYDVKM. This CDR3 has 16 residues. This chain's CDR3 is CASSPLSGSGYYGYTF. In nucleotides, the CDR3 is TGTGCCAGCAGCCCTCTTAGCGGGAGCGGGTACTATGGCTACACCTTC.

The chain is built from TRBV28 and TRBJ2-7; D unclear. V lost 2 bases to trimming and J lost 7 bases, with 9 bases between them. The CDR3 has 12 residues. Germline CDR1 and CDR2: MDHEN and SYDVKM. The CDR3 nucleotides read TGTGCCAGCAGTTTACGGTTTCGGGAGCAGTACTTC. The encoded protein is CASSLRFREQYF.

This clone was counted only a few times. CDR3 DNA: TGTGCCAGCAGTGAAGCTGGGACAGGGTCCGAGCAGTACTTC. It is translated as CASSEAGTGSEQYF. The rearrangement uses TRBV6-1 and TRBJ2-7; TRBD1 matches 9 bases. CDR3 length equals 14 residues. The trim removed 0 bases at V and 6 bases at J, leaving 3 bases unmatched. Germline CDR1 MNHNS, CDR2 SASEGT.

The chain recombines TRBV5-4 with TRBJ2-2; no clear D. Trimming left V 2 bases short and J 6 bases short, with 11 bases between. Looked up from germline, CDR1 is SGHNT and CDR2 is YYREEE (reference sequence). CDR3 length equals 14 residues. The CDR3 sequence is CASSFGLWAGELFF. CDR3 nucleotides: TGTGCCAGCAGCTTCGGTTTGTGGGCCGGGGAGCTGTTTTTT.

The chain links TRBV5-1 to TRBJ2-7; 10 positions agree with TRBD1. Germline-derived CDR1 and CDR2 are SGHRS and YFSETQ. The CDR3 is made up of 15 amino acids. V gave up 4 bases and J gave up 2 bases; unmatched junction bases: 6. In DNA form, the CDR3 reads TGCGCCAGCAGCCAGGCCGGGACAGGGGCCTACGAGCAGTACTTC. It encodes CASSQAGTGAYEQYF.

The chain recombines TRBV27 with TRBJ1-2; 7 bases match TRBD1. This CDR3 contains 12 residues. With V trimmed by 6 bases and J by 4 bases, 2 bases remained unmatched. Germline V gene lookup returns CDR1 MNHEY and CDR2 SMNVEV (reference sequence). This CDR3 is CASRGDSYGYTF. Written as DNA, the CDR3 is TGTGCCAGCAGAGGGGACAGCTATGGCTACACCTTC.

The rearrangement links TRBV5-4 to TRBJ2-7; D is possibly TRBD2 (6 bases). V lost 2 bases, J lost 2 bases, and 20 bases lay in between. Germline V gives CDR1 SGHNT, CDR2 YYREEE (reference sequence). There are 17 residues in the CDR3. The CDR3 DNA sequence: TGTGCCAGCAGCTTTGGGAGTTCCGCGGGGCGAGCCTACGAGCAGTACTTC. This encodes CASSFGSSAGRAYEQYF.

Written as DNA, the CDR3 is TGCGCCAGCAGCCCAAAACAGGGACCTCAGCCCCAGCATTTT. It is translated as CASSPKQGPQPQHF. The chain is built from TRBV4-1 and TRBJ1-5, with a possible D match to TRBD1 (6 bases). V was trimmed by 4 bases and J by 6 bases, leaving 13 bases between them. CDR1 and CDR2 (germline): MGHRA, YSYEKL. This CDR3 region has 14 residues.

The V and J genes are TRBV7-8 and TRBJ1-5; no firm D call. The germline V and J ends were trimmed by 5 bases and 4 bases, with 12 bases remaining between them. The V gene's germline CDR1 is SGHVS and CDR2 FQNEAQ. This CDR3 is built from 14 residues. The CDR3 is CASSQTSRNQPQHF. The DNA for the CDR3 is TGTGCCAGCAGCCAAACTTCTCGTAATCAGCCCCAGCATTTT.

This clone showed up just once. The gene calls are TRBV28 and TRBJ1-1, with D possibly being TRBD1 (5 bases). Deletions cut 7 bases from V and 6 bases from J, with 15 bases between. The CDR3 covers 13 residues. Germline CDR1 reads MDHEN; CDR2 reads SYDVKM. The chain's CDR3 is CASKRMGGAEAFF. In nucleotides, the CDR3 is TGTGCCAGCAAAAGGATGGGAGGGGCTGAAGCTTTCTTT.

V is TRBV5-6 and J is TRBJ2-3; either TRBD1 or TRBD2 may supply D (5 bases each). V was shortened by 2 bases and J by 2 bases, with 9 bases between the two germline ends. Germline V lookup: CDR1 SGHDT, CDR2 YYEEEE. There are 14 residues in the CDR3. The CDR3 protein is CASSLRGPTDTQYF. In nucleotides, the CDR3 is TGTGCCAGCAGCTTAAGGGGACCCACAGATACGCAGTATTTT.

There are a few counts of this clone. V is TRBV4-1 and J is TRBJ2-5; 7 bases map to TRBD2. The CDR3 is 17 amino acids. The V gene's germline CDR1 is MGHRA and CDR2 YSYEKL. The ends lost 5 bases at V and 4 bases at J; junction bases unmatched: 16. This CDR3 reads CASSRAEDQPGGETQYF. For the CDR3, the DNA is TGCGCCAGCAGCAGGGCAGAGGACCAACCGGGGGGAGAGACCCAGTACTTC.

The chain is built from TRBV4-1 and TRBJ2-2, with D unclear. Looked up from germline, CDR1 is MGHRA and CDR2 is YSYEKL. Trimming shortened V by 4 bases and J by 5 bases, and 5 bases separated the two germline ends. The CDR3 consists of 12 residues. The CDR3 here is CASSLGTGELFF. CDR3 DNA: TGCGCCAGCAGCCTCGGAACCGGGGAGCTGTTTTTT.

The J gene is TRBJ2-1, the V gene TRBV9; D is undetermined. Germline assignment: CDR1 SGDLS and CDR2 YYNGEE. V was clipped by 3 bases and J by 6 bases, with 19 bases between them. CDR3 length equals 16 residues. The CDR3 is CASSAARTGPRNEQFF. The CDR3 DNA follows: TGTGCCAGCAGCGCAGCTAGAACGGGCCCCCGCAATGAGCAGTTCTTC.

This chain uses TRBV18 with TRBJ1-2; D is ambiguous. Germline V gene data show CDR1 as KGHSH and CDR2 as LQKENI. The CDR3 totals 15 residues. Trimming took 4 bases from V and 0 from J, leaving 12 bases between them. CDR3 residues: CASSLATEANYGYTF. In nucleotides, the CDR3 is TGTGCCAGCTCACTGGCGACCGAAGCTAACTATGGCTACACCTTC.

In its sample, this clone was seen a few times. The chain joins TRBV6-1 to TRBJ2-1, with 7 bases fitting TRBD2. The CDR3 runs to 14 residues. J lost 9 bases, V lost 4 bases, and 9 bases had no gene match. Germline V gene lookup returns CDR1 MNHNS and CDR2 SASEGT. CDR3 sequence (DNA): TGTGCCAGCAGTGGCCGGAAAGCGGGGACTGAGCAGTTCTTC. Translated, it gives CASSGRKAGTEQFF.

The chain joins TRBV19 to TRBJ2-3, with a weak D call TRBD2 (6 bases). The V gene's germline CDR1 is LNHDA and CDR2 SQIVND (reference sequence). V was trimmed by 0 bases and J by 5 bases, leaving 18 bases between them. The CDR3 covers 17 residues. The CDR3 spells CASSIDLLRDAGDTQYF. The CDR3 DNA sequence: TGTGCCAGTAGTATAGATCTCCTGCGGGATGCCGGAGATACGCAGTATTTT.

This chain joins TRBV30 and TRBJ1-5; maybe TRBD1 (6 bases). Germline V gene lookup returns CDR1 GTSNPN and CDR2 SVGIG (reference sequence). V dropped 7 bases and J dropped 9 bases, with 22 bases sitting between them. This CDR3 contains 14 residues. CDR3 region: CASTWAGGSRPQHF. The CDR3 nucleotides are TGTGCCTCTACCTGGGCCGGGGGCTCTCGGCCCCAGCATTTT. The variable domain in full, completed from reference TRBV30 and TRBJ1-5, reads SQTIHQWPATLVQPVGSPLSLECTVEGTSNPNLYWYRQAAGRGLQLLFYSVGIGQISSEVPQNLSASRPQDRQFILSSKKLLLSDSGFYLCASTWAGGSRPQHFGDGTRLSIL.

V is TRBV19 and J is TRBJ2-4; no definite D call. The V and J ends lost 5 bases and 7 bases respectively, with 12 bases between them. The CDR3 is 13 amino acids. From germline, CDR1 is LNHDA and CDR2 SQIVND (reference sequence). The CDR3 loop reads CASSPERFNIQYF. DNA of the CDR3: TGTGCCAGTAGTCCGGAAAGATTTAACATTCAGTACTTC.

The chain carries TRBV30 and TRBJ1-5; weak D call: TRBD1 (5 bases). Germline V gene lookup returns CDR1 GTSNPN and CDR2 SVGIG (reference sequence). The CDR3 sequence is 15 residues long. The V end lost 3 bases, the J end lost 3 bases, and 15 bases lay between the germline ends. The CDR3 spells CAWSRQGRINQPQHF. In DNA form, the CDR3 reads TGTGCCTGGAGCCGCCAGGGACGGATCAATCAGCCCCAGCATTTT.

This clone came up a few times. The chain links TRBV27 to TRBJ1-4; D gene ambiguous. V lost 5 bases, J lost 4 bases, and 5 bases lay in between. The CDR3 runs 12 residues. Germline V CDR1 and CDR2: MNHEY, SMNVEV (reference sequence). The CDR3 DNA reads TGTGCCAGCAGTCCGAATAATGAAAAACTGTTTTTT. Its translation: CASSPNNEKLFF.

This chain links TRBV5-1 with TRBJ1-4; D is perhaps TRBD1 (5 bases). Trimming left V 0 bases short and J 0 bases short, with 9 bases between. In germline, CDR1 is SGHRS, CDR2 YFSETQ. CDR3 size: 16 residues. The chain's CDR3 is CASSLVSTATNEKLFF. The CDR3 DNA is TGCGCCAGCAGCTTGGTCTCGACAGCAACTAATGAAAAACTGTTTTTT.

The chain employs TRBV5-1 and TRBJ2-3, with 10 positions matching TRBD2. V shed 4 bases and J 4 bases; nucleotides not matched to a gene: 9. CDR1 and CDR2 (germline): SGHRS, YFSETQ. The CDR3 has 16 residues. CDR3 in amino acids: CASSPQGAGGPDTQYF. The CDR3 DNA is TGCGCCAGCAGCCCCCAGGGAGCGGGGGGGCCAGATACGCAGTATTTT.

This clone has only one observation. V and J are TRBV2 and TRBJ2-1, with unresolved D. The CDR3 consists of 11 residues. V shed 2 bases and J shed 10 bases, with 6 bases lying between them. From germline, CDR1 is SNHLY and CDR2 FYNNEI. In DNA form, the CDR3 reads TGTGCCAGCAGTGAAACCTGGGAGCAGTTCTTC. This sequence encodes CASSETWEQFF.

This chain connects TRBV7-9 to TRBJ2-1, with 8 bases fitting TRBD2. V was pared by 4 bases and J by 0 bases, with 5 bases of the junction left unmatched. Germline CDR1 SEHNR, CDR2 FQNEAQ (reference sequence). This CDR3 comprises 16 residues. Here the CDR3 reads CASSSVAGSSYNEQFF. The CDR3 coding sequence is TGTGCCAGCAGCTCCGTAGCGGGAAGCTCCTACAATGAGCAGTTCTTC.